The T cell receptor beta chain under discussion was sequenced for a study of long-term antiretroviral therapy in people with HIV (dated by TCRdb to between 2021 and 2023). Background for the entire study: The earliest samples were collected about a decade before the 2015 WHO recommendation for immediate ART, when ART was typically delayed until CD4 counts fell. A retrospective serial study tested whether ART initiation and durable HIV suppression were associated with changes in peripheral blood TRB repertoire composition and diversity. No cross-contamination during QIAcube processing was shown when test extractions of a monoclonal T-cell line were performed alongside 30 to 40 polyclonal samples. About 35% of the 30 participants with HIV were female. From 30 adults with confirmed HIV infection, the cohort provided approximately 190 cryopreserved PBMC samples, gathered serially across a mean of approximately six years (range 1-12). Results and caveats for the whole study, not just this receptor: Samples dated from the mid-2000s to the late 2010s, and the ART regimens used may be less effective than current ones. Narrower CDR3 length ranges were observed in HIV repertoires than in controls, and an antigen-experienced repertoire with only a slight naive shift after ART was suggested by the network structure. At every time point, the repertoire was dominated by expanded TRB clones first identified before ART initiation, although this dominance fluctuated and, in many PLHIV, declined after ART. Limited PBMC availability meant only the TCR beta chain was sequenced, without alpha chain pairing. No data were available on ART adherence, viral resistance or therapy changes, limiting inferences about post-ART repertoire changes. A significant increase in TRB diversity was found to be associated with ART initiation, although TRB diversity was observed to remain significantly below that of transplant donor controls even after long-term ART. Because cell numbers in pre-ART samples were limited, unsorted PBMC were profiled instead of sorted CD4+ and CD8+ T cells.

The CDR3 starts with the cysteine, ends with the phenylalanine, and has 14 residues. The read is trimmed to its CDR3 DNA, 42 bases read in frame from base 1. V has 8 bases trimmed and J has 4 bases trimmed; junction bases matching no gene number 9. The germline V gene supplies CDR1 SQVTM and CDR2 ANQGSEA. On this clone: The specificity of this receptor is unknown. Base quality data are lacking; no much larger clone is found one base away.

To be included, a participant needed at least one PBMC sample from before ART initiation plus at least two post-ART samples. Every participant with HIV received treatment in the United States of America. Before DNA extraction, cryopreserved samples of roughly 0.95-10 million PBMC were thawed and washed. At the time of the earliest PBMC sample, participants with HIV were aged between about 20 and 60 years. Per participant, PBMC samples came from 1-4 timepoints prior to ART initiation and 2-8 timepoints following ART initiation, for a median of 7 samples. For every participant, serial HIV viral load, CD4+ T-cell count, ART history and demographic data were obtained. Using a Qiagen kit on a QIAcube, genomic DNA was extracted from unsorted PBMC, with samples processed in batches of 12. Sequencing of the TRB variable region was done with the immunoSEQ hsTCRB v3.0 assay at survey level resolution. TRB sequencing targeted a depth of about 40,000-55,000 T-cell genomes per sample. TRB libraries were pooled and sequenced on an Illumina MiSeq using a v3 150-cycle kit. The original pipeline was this. Repertoire analysis ran in R within a reproducible Nextflow workflow covering QC, data transformation and analysis. Custom analyses were implemented in LymphoSeq2, an R package for AIRR-Seq data exploration. After excluding a handful of samples that yielded fewer than 5000 total TRB sequences, 188 HIV repertoires remained for analysis. Among the 188 retained HIV repertoires, around 60 were collected before ART initiation and 120 to 140 were collected after ART initiation. Repertoires were downsampled to 5000 TRB nucleotide sequences, with summary statistics averaged over 100 downsampling iterations. Only TRB sequences with CDR3 regions of at least seven amino acids were retained for analysis. A Shannon entropy-derived clonality score and the Gini coefficient were used to measure diversity. Repertoire networks linked the top 5000 CDR3 amino acid sequences whenever two sequences differed by an edit distance of one. Antigen specificity groups and MHC restriction were predicted for TRB CDR3 amino acid sequences with GLIPH2. Known CMV, EBV, HIV or tissue antigen associations were flagged by matching CDR3 amino acid sequences against VDJdb and McPAS-TCR. Pre-ART, post-ART and control groups were compared with Wilcoxon signed-rank tests and Holm-Bonferroni correction. The clones in this table, taken by TCRdb from immuneACCESS, are in-frame only. Not every clone is retained; where verified, under half of the shortfall comes from an unresolved V gene, and the cause of the rest is unknown. That table is the source of V, J and clone size, and D and trimming were worked out from the DNA. The sample data list around 25,000 clones, and more than 65% of these were observed just once. The ten top clones hold about 5.5% of the sample.

Material: unsorted PBMCs, obtained 1.1 years before starting antiretroviral therapy. This receptor was obtained from a woman aged 30 to 39 with HIV. The chain is assembled from TRBV29-1 and TRBJ2-5; 11 central bases correspond to TRBD1. At the DNA level, the sequence is TGCAGCCTAACCGGGACAGGGGGAATAGAGACCCAGTACTTC. The translation is CSLTGTGGIETQYF. With the portions outside the CDR3 filled from the reference TRBV29-1 and TRBJ2-5 genes, the complete variable region becomes SAVISQKPSRDICQRGTSLTIQCQVDSQVTMMFWYRQQPGQSLTLIATANQGSEATYESGFVIDKFPISRPNLTFSTLTVSNMSPEDSSIYLCSLTGTGGIETQYFGPGTRLLVL.